This TCR beta chain is drawn from a study of breast tumors, draining lymph nodes, adjacent tissues. The study's findings and limits: The data were judged consistent with most tumor T cells coming from lymph node and expanding in tumor. Tumor T cell lymph node origin was a supported hypothesis, not proven. Compared with lymph nodes, tumors were less diverse; compared with nontumor tissue, more. Luminal-like breast cancer showed significantly higher tumor–nontumor repertoire similarity than basal-like.

Concerning this clonotype itself: Its target is not known. Compared with germline, one end of the junction differs, possibly owing to a read error.

MiXCR, run by TCRdb on the multiplex PCR reads, gives a single entry per CDR3 protein. The sample holds about 20,000 distinct CDR3 sequences; about 54% are singletons and the top ten take 13% to 15%. Sequenced: breast tumor tissue. This receptor was identified in a female donor with breast cancer. Some clones in this sample may be carry-over from other donors' samples.

The CDR3 is CNASPTAGNYGYTF. The CDR3, as DNA: TGCAATGCTAGCCCGACAGCGGGCAACTATGGCTACACCTTC. The chain employs TRBV20-1 and TRBJ1-2, with a possible D match to TRBD1 (5 bases). The V gene's germline CDR1 is DFQATT and CDR2 SNEGSKA (reference sequence). The CDR3 has 14 amino acids.